The 18 T cell receptor beta chains given below trace back to one sample, sequenced in a study of OX40 agonist ivuxolimab in advanced cancers. Sequenced by immunoSEQ multiplex PCR; TCRdb stores in-frame clones only, minus some. The sample lists some 78,000 clones, approximately 86% occurring once. Sample: CD4+ or CD8+ T cells sorted from blood, taken in a trial of the OX40 agonist ivuxolimab. These receptors originate from an adult with an advanced solid tumor such as melanoma, head and neck, liver or kidney cancer.

J is TRBJ1-3 and V is TRBV12-5; 7 bases match TRBD1. V gave up 0 bases and J gave up 0 bases; unmatched junction bases: 8. Germline V gene lookup returns CDR1 LGHNT and CDR2 FRNRAP. The CDR3 runs 18 residues. The CDR3 DNA sequence: TGTGCTAGTGGTTTGGTAGGGGGCCGTGAAACCTCTGGAAACACCATATATTTT. It is translated as CASGLVGGRETSGNTIYF.

The chain combines TRBV5-1 with TRBJ2-2, with 10 bases fitting TRBD1. V was pared by 4 bases and J by 4 bases, with 7 bases of the junction left unmatched. This CDR3 contains 16 residues. Looked up from germline, CDR1 is SGHRS and CDR2 is YFSETQ. The CDR3 loop reads CASSIRQGAGTGELFF. Written as DNA, the CDR3 is TGCGCCAGCAGCATTCGACAGGGGGCGGGCACCGGGGAGCTGTTTTTT. The full variable domain, rest sourced from reference TRBV5-1 and TRBJ2-2, is KAGVTQTPRYLIKTRGQQVTLSCSPISGHRSVSWYQQTPGQGLQFLFEYFSETQRNKGNFPGRFSGRQFSNSRSEMNVSTLELGDSALYLCASSIRQGAGTGELFFGEGSRLTVL.

The V gene is TRBV7-9, the J gene TRBJ2-2; tentatively, D is TRBD1 or TRBD2 (6 bases each). The CDR3 extends over 15 amino acids. The V end lost 6 bases, the J end lost 7 bases, and 18 bases lay between the germline ends. Germline lookup yields CDR1 SEHNR and CDR2 FQNEAQ (reference sequence). The CDR3 spells CASSSRGGQFGELFF. The CDR3 nucleotides read TGTGCCAGCAGTTCAAGAGGGGGGCAGTTCGGGGAGCTGTTTTTT.

The V gene is TRBV6-5, the J gene TRBJ1-6; D gene uncertain. Germline assignment: CDR1 MNHEY and CDR2 SVGAGI. V lost 4 bases to trimming and J lost 5 bases, with 3 bases between them. CDR3 size: 12 residues. The chain's CDR3 is CASSFHNSPLHF. CDR3 DNA: TGTGCCAGCAGTTTCCATAATTCACCCCTCCACTTT.

The chain joins TRBV9 to TRBJ2-1; 8 bases match TRBD2. J was trimmed by 8 bases and V by 4 bases; bases with no gene match: 11. This CDR3 contains 15 residues. Germline CDR1 SGDLS, CDR2 YYNGEE. CDR3 sequence reads: CASSPAGGGFHEQFF. DNA for the CDR3: TGTGCCAGCAGCCCTGCGGGGGGAGGGTTCCATGAGCAGTTCTTC.

As DNA, the CDR3 is TGCGCCAGCAGCCAAGGACAGTGGAACACTGAAGCTTTCTTT. It is translated as CASSQGQWNTEAFF. The rearrangement links TRBV4-1 to TRBJ1-1, with D perhaps TRBD1 (5 bases). CDR1 is MGHRA and CDR2 is YSYEKL in the germline V gene. CDR3 size: 14 residues. With 1 base removed from V and 1 base from J, the gap between germline ends came to 7 bases.

The V gene is TRBV19, the J gene TRBJ1-1, with TRBD1 identical over 7 bases. The length of the CDR3 is 14 residues. V was clipped by 5 bases and J by 1 base; unmatched bases: 4. The germline V gene has CDR1 LNHDA and CDR2 SQIVND (reference sequence). The CDR3, as DNA: TGTGCCAGTAGTGTCCCAGGGGGGAACACTGAAGCTTTCTTT. As protein: CASSVPGGNTEAFF.

This clone came up a few times. This chain connects TRBV4-1 to TRBJ2-5; D is possibly TRBD1 (5 bases). V dropped 4 bases and J dropped 1 base, with 13 bases sitting between them. Germline V gives CDR1 MGHRA, CDR2 YSYEKL. CDR3 length equals 15 residues. The CDR3: CASSPGFRAQETQYF. In DNA form, the CDR3 reads TGCGCCAGCAGCCCTGGTTTCAGGGCCCAAGAGACCCAGTACTTC.

V and J are TRBV7-9 and TRBJ1-5, with 8 positions matching TRBD1. Trimming at V came to 5 bases and at J to 1 base, leaving 4 bases not matched to a gene. Germline lookup yields CDR1 SEHNR and CDR2 FQNEAQ (reference sequence). The CDR3 sequence is 15 residues long. The chain's CDR3 is CASSHDRGSNQPQHF. CDR3 coding DNA: TGTGCCAGCAGCCACGACAGGGGCAGCAATCAGCCCCAGCATTTT.

The gene calls are TRBV7-2 and TRBJ2-7; D unclear. Germline V gene data show CDR1 as SGHTA and CDR2 as FQGNSA. V was clipped by 1 base and J by 0 bases, with 7 bases between them. The CDR3 has 14 residues. In DNA, the CDR3 is TGTGCCAGCAGCTTAGGGGTCAGCTCCTACGAGCAGTACTTC. This codes for CASSLGVSSYEQYF.

The rearrangement joins TRBV6-5 to TRBJ2-7; 8 bases match TRBD1. The CDR3 extends over 16 amino acids. Germline loops: CDR1 MNHEY, CDR2 SVGAGI. V was clipped by 0 bases and J by 0 bases; unmatched bases: 4. This CDR3 is CASSYSRTGSSYEQYF. Here the CDR3 DNA reads TGTGCCAGCAGTTACTCTCGGACAGGGAGCTCCTACGAGCAGTACTTC.

This clone was observed once. J is TRBJ1-6 and V is TRBV2; 9 bases line up with TRBD1. The CDR3 covers 15 residues. The V segment lost 3 bases and the J segment 7 bases; nucleotides outside the gene matches: 4. The germline V gene encodes CDR1 SNHLY and CDR2 FYNNEI. The CDR3 nucleotides read TGTGCCAGCAGTGATCAAGGGACAGGGAATTCACCCCTCCACTTT. It yields the protein CASSDQGTGNSPLHF.

V is TRBV7-3 and J is TRBJ2-3; TRBD2 matches 10 bases. The CDR3 loop spans 15 amino acids. V was pared by 5 bases and J by 7 bases, with 9 bases of the junction left unmatched. The germline gives CDR1 SGHTA, CDR2 FQGTGA. The CDR3 sequence: CASSPNLAGGNTQYF. The DNA of the CDR3 is TGTGCCAGCAGCCCCAACTTAGCGGGGGGAAATACGCAGTATTTT.

This chain links TRBV4-2 with TRBJ2-5, with D tentatively TRBD2 (7 bases). Trimming took off 0 bases at V and 2 bases at J, with 19 bases between the two ends. Per germline, CDR1 LGHNA and CDR2 YNFKEQ. CDR3 length: 18 amino acids. The CDR3 DNA reads as TGTGCCAGCAGCCAAGATTCAGGGGCTAGCGGAGGACAAGAGACCCAGTACTTC. Translated, it gives CASSQDSGASGGQETQYF.

The V and J genes are TRBV6-5 and TRBJ1-5, with unresolved D. Germline V gene data show CDR1 as MNHEY and CDR2 as SVGAGI. V was cut by 2 bases and J by 3 bases, with 11 bases left in between. The CDR3 runs to 15 residues. CDR3 loop: CASSYDGRLNQPQHF. CDR3 nucleotide sequence: TGTGCCAGCAGTTACGATGGCAGACTCAATCAGCCCCAGCATTTT.

In DNA form, the CDR3 reads TGTGCCAGCAGCACATCGGAGGGGACAGATACGCAGTATTTT. This codes for CASSTSEGTDTQYF. This chain uses TRBV7-8 with TRBJ2-3, with TRBD2 as a possible D gene (6 bases). Per the germline V gene, CDR1 is SGHVS and CDR2 is FQNEAQ. Deletions cut 5 bases from V and 3 bases from J, with 12 bases between. This CDR3 comprises 14 residues.

The rearrangement joins TRBV9 to TRBJ1-3; D might be TRBD1 (6 bases). Trimming took 4 bases from V and 4 from J, leaving 15 bases between them. The CDR3 spans 15 residues. Germline V gene sequence: CDR1 SGDLS, CDR2 YYNGEE. The CDR3 nucleotides are TGTGCCAGCAGCCCCACTCAGGGGCGCGGAAACACCATATATTTT. Protein: CASSPTQGRGNTIYF.

V and J are TRBV6-6 and TRBJ1-2, with D unclear. The germline V and J ends were trimmed by 8 bases and 3 bases, with 10 bases remaining between them. The CDR3 has 12 amino acids. Germline assignment: CDR1 MNHNY and CDR2 SVGAGI (reference sequence). CDR3 bases: TGTGCCAGCGGTCCCACGTACTATGGCTACACCTTC. Its translation: CASGPTYYGYTF.